These T cell receptor beta chains were read from a single sample in a study of T-cell reconstitution after alpha-beta-depleted transplantation in children. TCRdb redid the calling of the PCR reads with MiXCR, one entry per CDR3 protein. The data show 700,000 to 950,000 distinct CDR3 sequences, 16% seen once. Specimen: PBMCs, mostly from graft donor cells, collected 360 days after TCRalphabeta/CD19-depleted stem cell transplant. The origin of the receptors is a male patient aged 10-17 years who had a stem cell transplant for acute lymphoblastic leukemia, so the T cells may come from the graft donor. Both conserved end residues are part of each CDR3. D genes are given only for firm matches. Only part of the rows carry a size: once, few, many, or a class if the clone is expanded.

cdr3_length	j_call	d_call	clone_size	v_call	cdr3_nt	cdr3_aa
13	TRBJ2-1	TRBD2	.	TRBV20-1	TGCAGTGCTCGTAGCGGGAGGGGTGGTGAGCAGTTCTTC	CSARSGRGGEQFF
15	TRBJ1-5	.	few	TRBV5-1	TGCGCCAGCAGCTTGAACGGGGGGAGCGATCAGCCCCAGCATTTT	CASSLNGGSDQPQHF
13	TRBJ2-3	.	few	TRBV5-4	TGTGCCAGCAGCTTTCTCGGCAAAAATACGCAGTATTTT	CASSFLGKNTQYF
15	TRBJ2-1	.	few	TRBV11-3	TGTGCCAGCAGCCCCGGGTCGGTTCTAGTTTCTGAGCAGTTCTTC	CASSPGSVLVSEQFF
21	TRBJ2-7	TRBD2	.	TRBV25-1	TGTGCCAGCAGTGAATCGTTAGCGGGAGGGCCAGGTCCCACCAGAAACTACGAGCAGTACTTC	CASSESLAGGPGPTRNYEQYF
13	TRBJ2-1	.	.	TRBV10-3	TGTGCCATCAGTCCGGGAGTGGACAATGAGCAGTTCTTC	CAISPGVDNEQFF
15	TRBJ2-7	TRBD2	few	TRBV28	TGTGCCACCTCGGGGGGACTAGCGGGAGCATCCGAGCAGTACTTC	CATSGGLAGASEQYF
16	TRBJ2-1	.	few	TRBV5-8	TGTGCCAGCAGCCCGACTAGACTGAGGGATAAGGATGAGCAGTTCTTC	CASSPTRLRDKDEQFF
13	TRBJ2-5	.	.	TRBV5-5	TGTGCCAGCAGCTTGGCCGTTATCGCCAACGGGGACTTC	CASSLAVIANGDF
14	TRBJ2-1	TRBD2	many	TRBV24-1	TGTGCCATCCAGCTAGCGGGAGGGTACAATGAGCAGTTCTTC	CAIQLAGGYNEQFF
13	TRBJ2-4	.	.	TRBV14	TGTGCCAGCAGCCAAGATTTGGGGTCGGTTCAGTACTTC	CASSQDLGSVQYF
13	TRBJ2-3	TRBD2	few	TRBV12-3/TRBV12-4	TGTGCCAGCGGGGGACTAGCGACAGATACGCAGTATTTT	CASGGLATDTQYF
17	TRBJ2-7	.	few	TRBV5-1	TGCGCCAGCAGCTGGGGACTCACTAACCTTTACTCCTACGAGCAGTACTTC	CASSWGLTNLYSYEQYF
11	TRBJ2-3	.	many	TRBV6-6	TGTGCCAGCAGTTACCTGGAGACGCAGTATTTT	CASSYLETQYF
16	TRBJ2-1	TRBD2	.	TRBV29-1	TGCAGCGTTGAAATCCTAGCGGGAGGAAGCGGCCATGAGCAGTTCTTC	CSVEILAGGSGHEQFF
16	TRBJ2-1	.	.	TRBV6-5	TGTGCCAGCAGTTACCGAGCCTCGTCCCCCTACAATGAGCAGTTCTTC	CASSYRASSPYNEQFF
15	TRBJ2-7	.	many	TRBV4-1	TGCGCCAGCAGCCATGGTGGGACCGGCTCCTACGAGCAGTACTTC	CASSHGGTGSYEQYF
16	TRBJ2-3	.	many	TRBV7-9	TGTGCCAGCAGCTCATACGGCGGAGCCCTCACAGATACGCAGTATTTT	CASSSYGGALTDTQYF
15	TRBJ2-7	TRBD1	.	TRBV5-5	TGTGCCAGCAGGTCGGGGACAGGGAGTACGTACGAGCAGTACTTC	CASRSGTGSTYEQYF
15	TRBJ2-1	TRBD2	.	TRBV10-1	TGCGCCAGCAGTGCGGGACTAGCGGGATACAATGAGCAGTTCTTC	CASSAGLAGYNEQFF
14	TRBJ1-2	.	.	TRBV29-1	TGCAGCACGTATGACATCGGCGGTTACCGCGGCTACACCTTC	CSTYDIGGYRGYTF
14	TRBJ2-7	TRBD2	few	TRBV4-1	TGCGCCAGCAGCCAGGGACTAGCGGGACTCGAGCAGTACTTC	CASSQGLAGLEQYF
13	TRBJ2-5	.	few	TRBV12-3/TRBV12-4	TGTGCCAGTGCCGAGCTCCCACAAGAGACCCAGTACTTC	CASAELPQETQYF
12	TRBJ1-2	.	.	TRBV12-3/TRBV12-4	TGTGCCAGCAGACTACAGATAGGTGGCTACACCTTC	CASRLQIGGYTF
15	TRBJ2-5	.	few	TRBV5-1	TGCGCCAGCAGCCTTACCGTGACCCCAACAGAGACCCAGTACTTC	CASSLTVTPTETQYF
11	TRBJ1-2	.	.	TRBV12-3/TRBV12-4	TGTGCCAGCAGTTTAAGGGGTATCGGCACCTTC	CASSLRGIGTF
17	TRBJ2-1	TRBD1	few	TRBV12-3/TRBV12-4	TGTGCCAGCAGTTTGGGGCAGGGGGCGGCCCAACACAATGAGCAGTTCTTC	CASSLGQGAAQHNEQFF
18	TRBJ2-1	TRBD2	.	TRBV5-6	TGTGCCAGCAGCTTGTTGGGGCGGGAGGGGAACTGGAGAGATGAGCAGTTCTTC	CASSLLGREGNWRDEQFF
15	TRBJ2-3	.	many	TRBV10-3	TGTGCCATCAGTGAGCGACGCAAAAGCACAGATACGCAGTATTTT	CAISERRKSTDTQYF
14	TRBJ2-7	TRBD2	few	TRBV29-1	TGCAGCGTTGCCGGCGGGAGGATCCATTACGAGCAGTACTTC	CSVAGGRIHYEQYF
14	TRBJ2-7	.	.	TRBV4-1	TGCGCCAGCAGCCAATACGACACCACCTACGAGCAGTACTTC	CASSQYDTTYEQYF
16	TRBJ2-1	TRBD1	.	TRBV4-1	TGCGCCAGCAGCCACCGTAGCCGGGACAGTCCTTTGGAGCAGTTCTTC	CASSHRSRDSPLEQFF
15	TRBJ2-2	.	few	TRBV12-5	TGTGCTAGTGGTTTCGAATTTGCGCGGACCGGGGAGCTGTTTTTT	CASGFEFARTGELFF
21	TRBJ2-1	TRBD2	.	TRBV18	TGTGCCAGCTCACCACGTATGGCCCTAGCGGGCCCCGAGGGGTCCATACATGAGCAGTTCTTC	CASSPRMALAGPEGSIHEQFF
16	TRBJ2-3	TRBD2	once	TRBV4-1	TGCGCCAGCAGCCAAGTGGACGCGGGGGGCACAGATACGCAGTATTTT	CASSQVDAGGTDTQYF
13	TRBJ1-3	.	.	TRBV5-1	TGCGCCAGCAGCTTTAATGACCGCGCCTCCATATATTTT	CASSFNDRASIYF
15	TRBJ2-2	TRBD1	many	TRBV20-1	TGCAGTGCTCCGGACAGGGGAGGCAACACCGGGGAGCTGTTTTTT	CSAPDRGGNTGELFF
14	TRBJ2-3	TRBD1	few	TRBV6-1	TGTGCCAGCAGTCCCGGACAGGGACCAGATACGCAGTATTTT	CASSPGQGPDTQYF
14	TRBJ2-7	.	.	TRBV5-1	TGCGCCAGCAGCTTCGCGACGGTTTCCTACGAGCAGTACTTC	CASSFATVSYEQYF
11	TRBJ1-1	.	many	TRBV24-1	TGTGCCACCAGGCTCGGCGCTGAAGCTTTCTTT	CATRLGAEAFF
15	TRBJ2-1	TRBD1	many	TRBV11-1	TGTGCCAGCACCCAACTCCGACAGGGGGGCAATGAGCAGTTCTTC	CASTQLRQGGNEQFF
14	TRBJ2-5	.	few	TRBV4-1	TGCGCCAGCAGCCAGCGGGCACTCCGGGAGACCCAGTACTTC	CASSQRALRETQYF
11	TRBJ2-7	.	many	TRBV29-1	TGCAGCGTTGAAGACTCGGACTGGCAGTACTTC	CSVEDSDWQYF
20	TRBJ2-7	TRBD1	.	TRBV20-1	TGCAGTGCTAGGTCGACCGGGACAGGGAATTCGCCCGATCTAGCCCCCGAGCAGTACTTC	CSARSTGTGNSPDLAPEQYF
19	TRBJ2-7	TRBD1	.	TRBV5-1	TGCGCCAGCAGCCGCAGCGAGCTGACAGGGGTATATATTAGAGACGAGCAGTACTTC	CASSRSELTGVYIRDEQYF
15	TRBJ2-1	.	many	TRBV19	TGTGCCAGTAGTATTCTCGGGAGCTCCTACAATGAGCAGTTCTTC	CASSILGSSYNEQFF
12	TRBJ2-7	.	.	TRBV20-1	TGCTCCCTGGGCGGAGCGTCCTACGAGCAGTACTTC	CSLGGASYEQYF
14	TRBJ2-3	TRBD2	few	TRBV5-5	TGTGCCAGCAGCTTGGATGGGGGGGCAGATACGCAGTATTTT	CASSLDGGADTQYF
17	TRBJ2-3	TRBD2	.	TRBV11-1	TGTGCCAGCAGAGGCCCCGTCCTAGCGGGATCCGCAGATACGCAGTATTTT	CASRGPVLAGSADTQYF
16	TRBJ2-1	TRBD2	many	TRBV20-1	TGCAGTGCGAGCGGCTTAGGGACTAAATTTATCAATGAGCAGTTCTTC	CSASGLGTKFINEQFF
17	TRBJ2-6	.	.	TRBV29-1	TGCAGCGTGGCTCTTTGGGGGGTTTTTGATGGGGCCAACGTCCTGACTTTC	CSVALWGVFDGANVLTF
15	TRBJ1-1	.	.	TRBV5-5	TGTGCCAGCAGCTTGAGCGGCCTGGGGGACACTGAAGCTTTCTTT	CASSLSGLGDTEAFF
13	TRBJ2-7	.	.	TRBV5-1	TGCGCCAGCAGCTTCATCCCCGGCTACGAGCAGTACTTC	CASSFIPGYEQYF
12	TRBJ2-1	.	.	TRBV11-2	TGTGCCAGCACCCCCCACGATGCTGAGCAGTTCTTC	CASTPHDAEQFF
16	TRBJ1-5	.	.	TRBV20-1	TGCAGTGCTAGAGATGTGGGGGTACATAGCAATCAGCCCCAGCATTTT	CSARDVGVHSNQPQHF